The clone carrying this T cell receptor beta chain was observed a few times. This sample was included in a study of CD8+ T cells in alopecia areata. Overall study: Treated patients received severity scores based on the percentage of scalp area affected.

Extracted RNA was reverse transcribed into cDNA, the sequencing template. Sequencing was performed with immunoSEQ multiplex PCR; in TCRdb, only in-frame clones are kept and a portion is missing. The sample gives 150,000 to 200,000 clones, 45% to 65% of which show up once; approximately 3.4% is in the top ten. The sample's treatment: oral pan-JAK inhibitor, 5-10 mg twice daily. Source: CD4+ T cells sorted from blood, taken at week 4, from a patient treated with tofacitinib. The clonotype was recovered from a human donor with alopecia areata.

This CDR3 reads CSVLIGIAKNIQYF. As DNA, the CDR3 is TGCAGCGTTTTGATTGGGATAGCCAAAAACATTCAGTACTTC. The chain employs TRBV29-1 and TRBJ2-4; D uncertain. Trimming took 5 bases from V and 0 from J, leaving 11 bases between them. The CDR3 contains 14 residues. Germline loops: CDR1 SQVTM, CDR2 ANQGSEA.